Sequencing of this T cell receptor beta chain was carried out in a study of CD8+CD57+ T cells in acquired aplastic anemia. Study at large: Roughly 3 ug was the average amount of DNA from sorted CD4+ and CD8+ cells.

The template used for profiling TCR beta VDJ and CDR3 was genomic DNA. TCRdb re-called the reads through MiXCR, storing one row per CDR3 protein. The data show 180,000 or so distinct CDR3 sequences, 63% seen once. Selection for sequencing was limited to patients who had shown CD8+CD57+ cell expansion by flow cytometry. The study sampled blood from patients who had received no therapy. Sequencing was done on a sample of sorted CD4+, CD8+, or CD8+CD57+ T cells (not recorded which) from PBMCs. The clonotype comes from a human donor with aplastic anemia.

The CDR3, as DNA: TGCAGCGTTGAAGTCCAAGGAAACACCGGGGAGCTGTTTTTT. Residues: CSVEVQGNTGELFF. V gene TRBV29-1 combines with J gene TRBJ2-2; no clear D gene. The CDR3 is made up of 14 amino acids. Trimming stripped 1 base from V and 2 bases from J, with 8 bases between. In germline, CDR1 is SQVTM, CDR2 ANQGSEA.